The sequence of this TCR beta chain was determined in a study of T cell responses to AZD1222 COVID-19 vaccine. Study findings and constraints: The study found Spike-specific TCR breadth and depth rose after two AZD1222 doses. Reports say nearly half of spike-specific TCRs go after unmutated variant regions. The repertoires were collected only after the peak T cell response.

This CDR3 comprises 13 residues. V shed 3 bases, J shed 3 bases, and the junction held 1 base outside the gene matches. CDR1 SGHTA and CDR2 FQGNSA come from the germline V gene. Concerning this clone itself: Antigen: not known.

Only in-frame clones appear in the TCRdb table, and some are missing; sequencing was by immunoSEQ multiplex PCR. The sample includes 75,000 to 90,000 clones, about 92% of them seen just once. This clonotype originated in an adult who received the AZD1222 COVID-19 vaccine. The chain joins TRBV7-2 to TRBJ1-1, with 7 bases lining up with TRBD1. Here the sequenced sample was peripheral blood, taken 28 days after the second AZD1222 dose. The CDR3 region is CASSLTGYTEAFF. Written as DNA, the CDR3 is TGTGCCAGCAGCTTGACAGGGTACACTGAAGCTTTCTTT.